The subject of this entry is one T cell receptor (beta chain). In the naive CD8 group, cells lacked CD45RO and were positively selected for CCR7, so terminally differentiated effector memory CD45RA+ cells were left out. Germline V lookup: CDR1 MNHEY, CDR2 SMNVEV (reference sequence). This CDR3 region has 14 residues. Trimming took 0 bases from V and 7 from J, leaving 12 bases between them. The sample originates from a study of shared clonotypes between healthy human individuals. Some clones are missing from TCRdb's copy, which holds only in-frame ones; the method was immunoSEQ multiplex PCR. The sample has about 2.1 million clones, roughly 93% seen once.

The genes are TRBV27 and TRBJ1-2; D is undetermined. The sequencing input was naive CD8+ T cells from PBMCs. This sequence originates from a man between 18 and 35 years old in good health. Some clones in this sample may be carry-over from other donors' samples. For the CDR3, the DNA is TGTGCCAGCAGTTTATCAGGACCAAGAGGTGGCTACACCTTC. Amino acid sequence: CASSLSGPRGGYTF.